What follows are 25 T cell receptor beta chains derived from one specimen sequenced in a study of blood T cell repertoires in COVID-19. This table comes from immunoSEQ multiplex PCR, and its TCRdb copy is limited to in-frame clones, with some not included. The table records some 260,000 clones, 88% of them present only once. Sequencing used peripheral blood. All receptors come from a woman in her 70s with COVID-19, enrolled during active disease.

This chain links TRBV4-1 with TRBJ2-7; 9 bases match TRBD2. This CDR3 has 15 residues. The germline CDR1 and CDR2 sequences are MGHRA and YSYEKL. The V and J ends lost 1 base and 4 bases, in that order; junction bases with no gene match: 5. CDR3 amino acids: CASSQGRSGSYEQYF. In DNA form, the CDR3 reads TGCGCCAGCAGCCAAGGCCGTAGCGGGAGTTACGAGCAGTACTTC.

V is TRBV11-1 and J is TRBJ2-3; D not certain. The CDR3 consists of 12 residues. Trimming removed 5 bases from V and 2 bases from J, with 5 bases in between. Germline V CDR1 and CDR2: SGHAT, FQDESV (reference sequence). The CDR3 bases are TGTGCCAGCAGCGAGATCACAGATACGCAGTATTTT. It specifies CASSEITDTQYF.

This clone came up once. The J gene is TRBJ2-1, the V gene TRBV20-1, with no clear D. Germline CDR1 DFQATT, CDR2 SNEGSKA (reference sequence). This CDR3 is built from 15 residues. Trimming removed 3 bases at V and 0 bases at J, with 12 bases between. CDR3 region: CSASEAKRSYNEQFF. In DNA, the CDR3 is TGCAGTGCTAGTGAAGCGAAGCGCTCCTACAATGAGCAGTTCTTC.

V and J are TRBV6-5 and TRBJ1-2, with 10 bases aligning to TRBD1. The V segment lost 10 bases and the J segment 2 bases; nucleotides outside the gene matches: 10. The germline V gene has CDR1 MNHEY and CDR2 SVGAGI. This CDR3 is 15 amino acids long. This CDR3 reads CATVPGTGVNYGYTF. CDR3 in DNA: TGTGCCACAGTGCCCGGGACAGGGGTGAACTATGGCTACACCTTC.

CDR3 sequence reads: CSVEDRRASGNTIYF. DNA of the CDR3: TGCAGCGTTGAAGATCGGCGGGCCTCTGGAAACACCATATATTTT. The V gene is TRBV29-1, the J gene TRBJ1-3; the D is unclear. This CDR3 is built from 15 residues. CDR1 is SQVTM and CDR2 is ANQGSEA in the germline V gene. The V gene lost 0 bases and the J gene lost 0 bases, with 9 bases spanning the gap.

The rearrangement joins TRBV27 to TRBJ2-1, with TRBD2 identical over 14 bases. J was trimmed by 15 bases and V by 6 bases; bases with no gene match: 13. Germline V gene data show CDR1 as MNHEY and CDR2 as SMNVEV (reference sequence). The CDR3 contains 15 residues. The DNA for the CDR3 is TGTGCCAGCAGACCCGGGACTAGCGGGAGTTCGAGTATGTTCTTC. It encodes CASRPGTSGSSSMFF.

This chain links TRBV5-6 with TRBJ2-7; 9 bases map to TRBD1. After removal of 3 bases from V and 0 bases from J, the junction contained 13 bases not matched to a gene. The length of the CDR3 is 18 residues. Per the germline V gene, CDR1 is SGHDT and CDR2 is YYEEEE. The DNA of the CDR3 is TGTGCCAGCAGCTCCTTCGGGACAGGGAAGGATTTCTCCTACGAGCAGTACTTC. This encodes CASSSFGTGKDFSYEQYF.

The chain carries TRBV4-2 and TRBJ2-7; TRBD2 matches at 13 bases. Germline-derived CDR1 and CDR2 are LGHNA and YNFKEQ. This CDR3 comprises 16 residues. The junction had 4 bases not matched to a gene; V was cut back by 3 bases and J by 2 bases. Here the CDR3 reads CASSHAGTSGTYEQYF. The CDR3 coding sequence is TGTGCCAGCAGCCATGCCGGGACTAGCGGGACCTACGAGCAGTACTTC.

This clone turned up a few times. The chain joins TRBV6-5 to TRBJ1-1; the D is unclear. Germline CDR1 MNHEY, CDR2 SVGAGI. The V end lost 9 bases, the J end lost 0 bases, and 11 bases lay between the germline ends. The CDR3 totals 13 residues. The CDR3 is CASAERLNTEAFF. Written as DNA, the CDR3 is TGTGCCAGTGCGGAACGACTGAACACTGAAGCTTTCTTT.

The table lists this clone with a count of one. The rearrangement links TRBV7-2 to TRBJ1-3; perhaps TRBD1 as D (5 bases). This CDR3 has 16 residues. Germline V CDR1 and CDR2: SGHTA, FQGNSA. V lost 10 bases, J lost 4 bases, and 23 bases lay in between. CDR3 DNA sequence: TGTGCCAACGAACGAACCCTCAGGCGGGACGGAAACACCATATATTTT. Residues: CANERTLRRDGNTIYF.

This chain links TRBV5-6 with TRBJ2-7; TRBD1 matches at 8 bases. The germline gives CDR1 SGHDT, CDR2 YYEEEE. This CDR3 has 14 residues. V trimming: 1 base; J trimming: 4 bases; junction bases outside the gene matches: 4. The CDR3 protein is CASSLLGQAYEQYF. CDR3 nucleotides: TGTGCCAGCAGCTTGTTGGGACAGGCGTACGAGCAGTACTTC.

This sequence joins TRBV3-1 (or the pseudogene TRBV3-2) and TRBJ2-5; D gene ambiguous. The CDR3 has 11 residues. Per germline, CDR1 LGHDT and CDR2 YNNKEL (reference sequence). V was trimmed by 3 bases and J by 4 bases, leaving 3 bases between them. In DNA form, the CDR3 reads TGTGCCAGCAGCCACGGAGAGACCCAGTACTTC. This sequence encodes CASSHGETQYF.

This clone showed up just a few times. The chain joins TRBV19 to TRBJ1-5; 7 bases map to TRBD1. Germline V gives CDR1 LNHDA, CDR2 SQIVND (reference sequence). V trimming: 7 bases; J trimming: 0 bases; junction bases outside the gene matches: 6. The CDR3 totals 15 residues. The CDR3 region has the DNA TGTGCCAGTACCCCGGACAGGAATAGCAATCAGCCCCAGCATTTT. Amino acids: CASTPDRNSNQPQHF.

This clone is a singleton in its sample. The J gene is TRBJ2-1, the V gene TRBV6-5, with 10 bases lining up with TRBD2. Germline CDR1 MNHEY, CDR2 SVGAGI. V shed 6 bases and J 5 bases; nucleotides not matched to a gene: 7. The CDR3 runs to 15 residues. This chain's CDR3 is CASSSALAGNNEQFF. In DNA, the CDR3 is TGTGCCAGCAGCTCAGCACTAGCGGGGAACAATGAGCAGTTCTTC.

The rearrangement uses TRBV27 and TRBJ1-4, with TRBD1 matching 7 bases. The CDR3 contains 13 residues. V lost 2 bases and J lost 8; bases outside the gene matches: 2. Germline V gene sequence: CDR1 MNHEY, CDR2 SMNVEV (reference sequence). CDR3: CASSLTQGEKLFF. As DNA, the CDR3 is TGTGCCAGCAGTTTAACACAGGGGGAAAAACTGTTTTTT.

The chain employs TRBV5-1 and TRBJ2-7; 13 nucleotides match TRBD2. The V gene's germline CDR1 is SGHRS and CDR2 YFSETQ. V gave up 3 bases and J gave up 5 bases; unmatched junction bases: 5. The CDR3 consists of 15 residues. CDR3 amino acids: CASSWTSGSGNEQYF. In DNA, the CDR3 is TGCGCCAGCAGCTGGACTAGCGGGAGTGGGAACGAGCAGTACTTC. Variable domain in full (rest from reference TRBV5-1 and TRBJ2-7): KAGVTQTPRYLIKTRGQQVTLSCSPISGHRSVSWYQQTPGQGLQFLFEYFSETQRNKGNFPGRFSGRQFSNSRSEMNVSTLELGDSALYLCASSWTSGSGNEQYFGPGTRLTVT.

The chain links TRBV30 to TRBJ2-7, with D possibly being TRBD1 (6 bases). Germline V gene lookup returns CDR1 GTSNPN and CDR2 SVGIG (reference sequence). V was pared by 5 bases and J by 3 bases, with 14 bases between. This CDR3 comprises 13 residues. The CDR3 sequence: CAWGVGGIYEQYF. The DNA for the CDR3 is TGTGCCTGGGGAGTAGGGGGAATCTACGAGCAGTACTTC.

The genes are TRBV19 and TRBJ1-2, with 10 bases lining up with TRBD1. The CDR3 has 15 amino acids. V was clipped by 3 bases and J by 4 bases; unmatched bases: 5. Germline-derived CDR1 and CDR2 are LNHDA and SQIVND (reference sequence). This CDR3 reads CASSMGTGASYGYTF. The CDR3 bases are TGTGCCAGTAGTATGGGGACAGGGGCGAGCTATGGCTACACCTTC. The whole variable domain, remainder taken from reference TRBV19 and TRBJ1-2, is DGGITQSPKYLFRKEGQNVTLSCEQNLNHDAMYWYRQDPGQGLRLIYYSQIVNDFQKGDIAEGYSVSREKKESFPLTVTSAQKNPTAFYLCASSMGTGASYGYTFGSGTRLTVV.

This sequence joins TRBV9 and TRBJ1-4, with D uncertain. Trimming left V 2 bases short and J 1 base short, with 9 bases between. Per the germline V gene, CDR1 is SGDLS and CDR2 is YYNGEE. The CDR3 covers 15 residues. This chain's CDR3 is CASSVDGRTNEKLFF. Here the CDR3 DNA reads TGTGCCAGCAGCGTTGATGGCAGAACTAATGAAAAACTGTTTTTT.

The chain joins TRBV9 to TRBJ2-1, with 15 bases fitting TRBD2. The CDR3 runs to 15 residues. The V gene's germline CDR1 is SGDLS and CDR2 YYNGEE. The J segment lost 8 bases and the V segment lost 3 bases, leaving 3 bases of the junction unmatched. This CDR3 reads CASSAGTSGRYEQFF. DNA for the CDR3: TGTGCCAGCAGCGCTGGGACTAGCGGGAGGTATGAGCAGTTCTTC.

In its sample, this clone was seen a few times. The genes are TRBV30 and TRBJ1-4, with 9 bases lining up with TRBD1. This CDR3 spans 14 amino acids. Germline loops: CDR1 GTSNPN, CDR2 SVGIG (reference sequence). J lost 5 bases, V lost 2 bases, and 3 bases had no gene match. The CDR3: CAWSSGTGNEKLFF. As DNA, the CDR3 is TGTGCCTGGAGTTCCGGGACAGGGAATGAAAAACTGTTTTTT.

The DNA of the CDR3 is TGTGCCAGCAGCTTGGCATCTGGCTACACCTTC. Translation gives CASSLASGYTF. V gene TRBV11-2 combines with J gene TRBJ1-2, with D hard to call. Per germline, CDR1 SGHAT and CDR2 FQNNGV. CDR3 size: 11 residues. V lost 3 bases, J lost 7 bases, and 6 bases lay in between.

The rearrangement uses TRBV18 and TRBJ1-1; TRBD1 aligns across 8 bases. The CDR3 totals 14 residues. V shed 6 bases and J 1 base; nucleotides not matched to a gene: 4. From germline, CDR1 is KGHSH and CDR2 LQKENI. In DNA, the CDR3 is TGTGCCAGCTCGCGAGGACAGGGGAACACTGAAGCTTTCTTT. This gives the protein CASSRGQGNTEAFF.

The chain employs TRBV19 and TRBJ2-2; tentative D call: TRBD2 (6 bases). The CDR3 is 16 residues long. Germline V gene data show CDR1 as LNHDA and CDR2 as SQIVND (reference sequence). Trimming stripped 4 bases from V and 0 bases from J, with 12 bases between. The CDR3: CASSTEGGANTGELFF. The CDR3 region has the DNA TGTGCCAGTAGTACCGAAGGCGGGGCGAACACCGGGGAGCTGTTTTTT.

The chain couples TRBV3-1 (or the pseudogene TRBV3-2) to TRBJ2-3; 9 positions match TRBD2. V shed 3 bases, J shed 4 bases, and the junction held 5 bases outside the gene matches. CDR1 and CDR2 (germline): LGHDT, YNNKEL (reference sequence). The CDR3 is made up of 15 amino acids. CDR3 protein: CASSQIAGASDTQYF. CDR3 bases: TGTGCCAGCAGCCAGATAGCGGGAGCCTCAGATACGCAGTATTTT.